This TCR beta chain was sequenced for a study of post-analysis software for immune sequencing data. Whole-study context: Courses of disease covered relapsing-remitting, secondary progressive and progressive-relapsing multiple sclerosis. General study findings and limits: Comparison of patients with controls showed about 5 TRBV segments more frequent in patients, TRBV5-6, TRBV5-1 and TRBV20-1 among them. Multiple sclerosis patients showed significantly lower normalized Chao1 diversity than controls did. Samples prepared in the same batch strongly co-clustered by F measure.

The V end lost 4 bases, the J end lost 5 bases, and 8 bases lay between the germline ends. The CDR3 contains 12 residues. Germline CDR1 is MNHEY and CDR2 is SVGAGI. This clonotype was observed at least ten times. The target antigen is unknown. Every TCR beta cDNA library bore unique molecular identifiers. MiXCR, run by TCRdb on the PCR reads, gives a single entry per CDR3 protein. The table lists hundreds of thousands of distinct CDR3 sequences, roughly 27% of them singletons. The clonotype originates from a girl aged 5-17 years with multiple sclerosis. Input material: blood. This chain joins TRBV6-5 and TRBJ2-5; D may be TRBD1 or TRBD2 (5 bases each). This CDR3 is CASSSGLETQYF. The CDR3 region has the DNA TGTGCCAGCAGTTCGGGGCTGGAGACCCAGTACTTC.